The next 3 T cell receptor beta chains were all read from a single sample in a study of blood T cell repertoires in COVID-19. The method was immunoSEQ multiplex PCR; TCRdb's version includes in-frame clones alone and lacks a portion of them. The data show hundreds of thousands of clones, with roughly 89% seen just once and less than 2% held by the top ten. The sample consisted of peripheral blood. The receptors here all came from a woman in her thirties with COVID-19, enrolled during active disease.

The chain is built from TRBV7-9 and TRBJ2-6; D remains unclear. Germline V gene sequence: CDR1 SEHNR, CDR2 FQNEAQ (reference sequence). Trimming removed 1 base at V and 11 bases at J, with 9 bases between. CDR3 length equals 13 residues. CDR3 region: CASSLGSRDVLTF. CDR3 DNA sequence: TGTGCCAGCAGCTTAGGGTCCCGGGACGTCCTGACTTTC. The complete variable domain, with remaining parts taken from reference TRBV7-9 and TRBJ2-6, reads DTGVSQNPRHKITKRGQNVTFRCDPISEHNRLYWYRQTLGQGPEFLTYFQNEAQLEKSRLLSDRFSAERPKGSFSTLEIQRTEQGDSAMYLCASSLGSRDVLTFGAGSRLTVL.

The sample holds one count of this clone. This chain joins TRBV6-2 or TRBV6-3 and TRBJ2-5; TRBD2 aligns across 11 bases. The CDR3 sequence is 15 residues long. Looked up from germline, CDR1 is MNHEY and CDR2 is SVGEGT. V gave up 3 bases and J gave up 5 bases; unmatched junction bases: 5. This chain's CDR3 is CASSYSGGAGETQYF. The CDR3 DNA reads as TGTGCCAGCAGTTATAGCGGGGGGGCCGGGGAGACCCAGTACTTC.

The chain uses TRBV5-1 and TRBJ2-7; 9 bases agree with TRBD1. This CDR3 spans 14 amino acids. Germline loops: CDR1 SGHRS, CDR2 YFSETQ. Trimming cost V 4 bases and J 3 bases; bases outside gene matches: 5. The CDR3 sequence is CASSEPGQGYEQYF. Here the CDR3 DNA reads TGCGCCAGCAGCGAACCGGGACAGGGCTACGAGCAGTACTTC.